These 11 T cell receptor beta chains originate from one sample sequenced in a study of T cell responses to AZD1222 COVID-19 vaccine. Generated by immunoSEQ multiplex PCR, the TCRdb table keeps only in-frame clones and is missing some. The top ten clones hold roughly 3.5% of a sample with over 100,000 clones, roughly 90% of them seen once. This sample comprised peripheral blood, obtained on day 0 of AZD1222 vaccination. These receptors were obtained from an adult in good health.

The chain couples TRBV5-4 to TRBJ1-6, with D tentatively TRBD1 (6 bases). Germline V gives CDR1 SGHNT, CDR2 YYREEE (reference sequence). Trimming took 3 bases from V and 7 from J, leaving 14 bases between them. This CDR3 comprises 15 residues. CDR3 protein: CASSSGAQNNSPLHF. The CDR3 DNA reads TGTGCCAGCAGCTCGGGGGCTCAAAACAATTCACCCCTCCACTTT.

The chain carries TRBV28 and TRBJ1-2; D unresolved. Germline CDR1 reads MDHEN; CDR2 reads SYDVKM. Trimming stripped 6 bases from V and 1 base from J, with 9 bases between. The CDR3 consists of 13 residues. The CDR3 loop reads CASRSTDNYGYTF. CDR3 coding DNA: TGTGCCAGCAGGTCCACAGATAACTATGGCTACACCTTC.

Regarding this clone: The sample carries other DNA sequences with the same CDR3. V is TRBV9 and J is TRBJ1-1; TRBD1 aligns across 7 bases. The germline V gene has CDR1 SGDLS and CDR2 YYNGEE. With V trimmed by 0 bases and J by 8 bases, 1 base remained unmatched. The CDR3 spans 12 residues. The CDR3 DNA is TGTGCCAGCAGCGTAGTACAGGGGGAAGCTTTCTTT. Amino acid sequence: CASSVVQGEAFF. Filled out from reference TRBV9 and TRBJ1-1, the complete variable domain reads DSGVTQTPKHLITATGQRVTLRCSPRSGDLSVYWYQQSLDQGLQFLIQYYNGEERAKGNILERFSAQQFPDLHSELNLSSLELGDSALYFCASSVVQGEAFFGQGTRLTVV.

This rearrangement joins TRBV6-5 to TRBJ1-2; D is uncertain. Trimming took off 4 bases at V and 2 bases at J, with 14 bases between the two ends. From germline, CDR1 is MNHEY and CDR2 SVGAGI. The CDR3 runs 15 residues. In DNA, the CDR3 is TGTGCCAGCAGTTCCTCCCACTGGAAGAACTATGGCTACACCTTC. Translation: CASSSSHWKNYGYTF.

In DNA, the CDR3 is TGTGCCAGCAGCCAAGGAGGCCCCAGGCACACTGAAGCTTTCTTT. This translates into CASSQGGPRHTEAFF. This chain uses TRBV7-2 with TRBJ1-1; no clear D gene. This CDR3 contains 15 residues. Germline values: CDR1 SGHTA, CDR2 FQGNSA. With 5 bases removed from V and 3 bases from J, the gap between germline ends came to 16 bases.

This rearrangement joins TRBV5-8 to TRBJ1-5, with unresolved D. The V end lost 1 base, the J end lost 0 bases, and 8 bases lay between the germline ends. CDR3 length: 15 amino acids. Germline assignment: CDR1 SGHTS and CDR2 YDEGEE. CDR3 sequence (DNA): TGTGCCAGCAGCTTGCATGCGGTTAGCAATCAGCCCCAGCATTTT. It codes for CASSLHAVSNQPQHF.

The chain combines TRBV6-5 with TRBJ1-2, with TRBD1 matching 8 bases. CDR1 is MNHEY and CDR2 is SVGAGI in the germline V gene. V lost 6 bases to trimming and J lost 13 bases; unmatched junction nucleotides: 10. There are 12 residues in the CDR3. In DNA form, the CDR3 reads TGTGCCAGCAGCCTCCGACAGGGGACCCCCACCTTC. It codes for CASSLRQGTPTF.

The V gene is TRBV6-5, the J gene TRBJ1-2, with D hard to call. This CDR3 contains 15 residues. CDR1 is MNHEY and CDR2 is SVGAGI in the germline V gene. V lost 6 bases, J lost 4 bases, and 18 bases lay in between. The CDR3 spells CASSTNGRPPYGYTF. The DNA of the CDR3 is TGTGCCAGCAGCACCAACGGGCGGCCTCCCTATGGCTACACCTTC.

The chain couples TRBV7-3 to TRBJ2-1; 8 bases agree with TRBD1. V dropped 0 bases and J dropped 8; count of bases not matched to a gene: 0. Per the germline V gene, CDR1 is SGHTA and CDR2 is FQGTGA. CDR3 length: 13 amino acids. In nucleotides, the CDR3 is TGTGCCAGCAGCTTAACGACAGGGGATGAGCAGTTCTTC. Its protein product is CASSLTTGDEQFF.

The rearrangement joins TRBV4-2 to TRBJ2-3, with 12 bases lining up with TRBD2. CDR3 size: 17 residues. Germline V gene lookup returns CDR1 LGHNA and CDR2 YNFKEQ. V gave up 3 bases and J gave up 4 bases; unmatched junction bases: 8. This CDR3 reads CASSQLSSGGAADTQYF. The DNA of the CDR3 is TGTGCCAGCAGCCAGCTATCTAGCGGGGGGGCCGCAGATACGCAGTATTTT.

This chain links TRBV4-2 with TRBJ2-1, with a weak D call TRBD1 (6 bases). The CDR3 is 15 amino acids. Trimming removed 3 bases at V and 5 bases at J, with 14 bases between. In germline, CDR1 is LGHNA, CDR2 YNFKEQ. This CDR3 reads CASSHDYNRDNEQFF. In DNA, the CDR3 is TGTGCCAGCAGCCACGATTACAACAGGGACAATGAGCAGTTCTTC.